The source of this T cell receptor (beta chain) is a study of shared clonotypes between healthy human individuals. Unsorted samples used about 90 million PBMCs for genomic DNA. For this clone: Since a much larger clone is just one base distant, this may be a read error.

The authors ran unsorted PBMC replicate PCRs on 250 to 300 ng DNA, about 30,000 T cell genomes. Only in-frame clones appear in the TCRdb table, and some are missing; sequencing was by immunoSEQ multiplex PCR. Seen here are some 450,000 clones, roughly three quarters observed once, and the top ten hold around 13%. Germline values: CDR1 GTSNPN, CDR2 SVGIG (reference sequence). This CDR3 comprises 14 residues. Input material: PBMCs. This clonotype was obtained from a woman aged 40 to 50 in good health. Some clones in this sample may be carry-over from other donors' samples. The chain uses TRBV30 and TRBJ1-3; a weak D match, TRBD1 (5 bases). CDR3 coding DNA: TGTGCCTGGAGTGTGGGGGGAGCTGGAAGCACCATATATTTT. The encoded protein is CAWSVGGAGSTIYF.